The 21 T cell receptor beta chains below all came from one sample that was sequenced in a study of blood T cell repertoires in COVID-19. Sequencing was performed with immunoSEQ multiplex PCR; in TCRdb, only in-frame clones are kept and a portion is missing. The sample includes some 220,000 clones, roughly 75% of them seen just once. The sample taken for sequencing was peripheral blood. The receptors here all came from a woman in her 70s with acute or convalescent COVID-19.

The rearrangement links TRBV6-5 to TRBJ2-7; TRBD2 is a possible D gene (5 bases). This CDR3 contains 15 residues. From germline, CDR1 is MNHEY and CDR2 SVGAGI. The V end lost 2 bases, the J end lost 3 bases, and 14 bases lay between the germline ends. As DNA, the CDR3 is TGTGCCAGCAGTTACGCGGACGGAGGCTACTACGAGCAGTACTTC. Translation gives CASSYADGGYYEQYF.

The J gene is TRBJ2-5, the V gene TRBV19; TRBD2 matches 10 bases. This CDR3 region has 15 residues. The germline V gene encodes CDR1 LNHDA and CDR2 SQIVND (reference sequence). The ends lost 4 bases at V and 4 bases at J; junction bases unmatched: 6. The CDR3 coding sequence is TGTGCCAGTAGTAAGGTTAGCGGGGGGCCAGAGACCCAGTACTTC. It encodes CASSKVSGGPETQYF.

The V gene is TRBV6-5, the J gene TRBJ2-7, with D unclear. The V end was cut by 7 bases, the J end by 2 bases, with 9 bases between. The CDR3 runs 12 residues. Per germline, CDR1 MNHEY and CDR2 SVGAGI. The CDR3 DNA follows: TGTGCCAGCACGGCTAGGCCCTACGAGCAGTACTTC. Its translation: CASTARPYEQYF.

In its sample, this clone was seen once. This chain uses TRBV2 with TRBJ2-2; TRBD2 matches at 7 bases. CDR3 length: 16 residues. The V segment lost 6 bases and the J segment 2 bases; nucleotides outside the gene matches: 9. Germline V gene lookup returns CDR1 SNHLY and CDR2 FYNNEI. CDR3: CASSPGLVLNTGELFF. The CDR3 DNA sequence: TGTGCCAGCAGCCCAGGACTAGTCCTCAACACCGGGGAGCTGTTTTTT.

V gene TRBV24-1 combines with J gene TRBJ2-1; 7 bases are a match to TRBD2. After removal of 8 bases from V and 2 bases from J, the junction contained 8 bases not matched to a gene. CDR1 is KGHDR, CDR2 SFDVKD, per germline. CDR3 length: 15 amino acids. The DNA for the CDR3 is TGTGCCACCACCGGATCGGGAGGAACCTACAATGAGCAGTTCTTC. Translated, it gives CATTGSGGTYNEQFF.

The CDR3 reads CASSQDRDQPQHF. CDR3 DNA: TGTGCCAGCTCACAGGACAGGGACCAGCCCCAGCATTTT. This chain connects TRBV18 to TRBJ1-5; the match to TRBD1 covers 8 bases. Trimming cost V 4 bases and J 7 bases; bases outside gene matches: 3. The CDR3 is 13 amino acids. The germline V gene encodes CDR1 KGHSH and CDR2 LQKENI.

About this clone: Additional DNA sequences in this sample encode the identical CDR3. V usage is TRBV30 and J usage is TRBJ1-5, with TRBD1 matching over 9 bases. This CDR3 is built from 13 residues. The J segment lost 7 bases and the V segment lost 1 base, leaving 2 bases of the junction unmatched. The germline V gene has CDR1 GTSNPN and CDR2 SVGIG (reference sequence). As DNA, the CDR3 is TGTGCCTGGAGTGGACAGGGGGGCCAGCCCCAGCATTTT. It specifies CAWSGQGGQPQHF.

The V gene is TRBV3-1 (or the pseudogene TRBV3-2), the J gene TRBJ2-3; TRBD2 is a possible D gene (6 bases). The CDR3 extends over 16 amino acids. Trimming took 0 bases from V and 4 from J, leaving 14 bases between them. Germline V gives CDR1 LGHDT, CDR2 YNNKEL (reference sequence). CDR3 loop: CASSQDRRGWADTQYF. The CDR3 nucleotides are TGTGCCAGCAGCCAAGATAGGCGGGGATGGGCAGATACGCAGTATTTT.

A word on this clone: This sample also contains other DNA sequences that code for the same CDR3. The chain uses TRBV9 and TRBJ2-5, with TRBD2 matching over 9 bases. CDR1 SGDLS and CDR2 YYNGEE come from the germline V gene. The V segment lost 2 bases and the J segment 1 base; nucleotides outside the gene matches: 6. This CDR3 comprises 16 residues. CDR3 protein: CASSVGAGGPQETQYF. In DNA, the CDR3 is TGTGCCAGCAGCGTGGGAGCGGGGGGTCCCCAAGAGACCCAGTACTTC.

This chain uses TRBV12-3 or TRBV12-4 with TRBJ1-2; D is uncertain. This CDR3 region has 12 residues. The ends were cut back, 7 bases at V and 4 bases at J, with 10 bases in the middle. The CDR3 region is CASTPNGYGYTF. The CDR3 region has the DNA TGTGCCAGCACTCCCAACGGCTATGGCTACACCTTC.

The V and J genes are TRBV30 and TRBJ2-4; a weak D match, TRBD1 (8 bases). Germline V gene sequence: CDR1 GTSNPN, CDR2 SVGIG (reference sequence). Trimming took off 3 bases at V and 0 bases at J, with 27 bases between the two ends. There are 20 residues in the CDR3. CDR3 sequence: CAWSIPGGQASPLAKNIQYF. The CDR3 DNA follows: TGTGCCTGGAGCATACCGGGGGGACAGGCTTCACCGCTAGCCAAAAACATTCAGTACTTC. Variable domain in full (rest from reference TRBV30 and TRBJ2-4): SQTIHQWPATLVQPVGSPLSLECTVEGTSNPNLYWYRQAAGRGLQLLFYSVGIGQISSEVPQNLSASRPQDRQFILSSKKLLLSDSGFYLCAWSIPGGQASPLAKNIQYFGAGTRLSVL.

The V and J genes are TRBV6-4 and TRBJ1-2; 9 bases are shared with TRBD1. Germline V lookup: CDR1 MRHNA, CDR2 SNTAGT. Trimming removed 4 bases from V and 11 bases from J; junction bases left unmatched: 8. The CDR3 is 13 amino acids. CDR3 sequence reads: CASSALGQGKYTF. In nucleotides, the CDR3 is TGTGCCAGCAGTGCCCTCGGACAGGGGAAGTACACCTTC.

The chain links TRBV7-9 to TRBJ1-2, with D unresolved. The CDR3 is 15 residues long. CDR1 is SEHNR, CDR2 FQNEAQ, per germline (reference sequence). V gave up 3 bases and J gave up 0 bases, with 11 bases separating them. DNA for the CDR3: TGTGCCAGCAGCTTTACGGGAAACGCTAACTATGGCTACACCTTC. Amino acids: CASSFTGNANYGYTF.

V usage is TRBV27 and J usage is TRBJ2-7, with 9 bases fitting TRBD1. Germline CDR1 is MNHEY and CDR2 is SMNVEV (reference sequence). V shed 4 bases and J 9 bases; nucleotides not matched to a gene: 10. CDR3 size: 14 residues. CDR3 in amino acids: CASSSTGTGSRQYV. In DNA form, the CDR3 reads TGTGCCAGCAGTTCAACCGGGACAGGGTCTCGGCAGTACGTC.

This clone was detected many times. V gene TRBV24-1 combines with J gene TRBJ2-5; 9 bases are shared with TRBD1. The CDR3 length is 17 residues. Germline-derived CDR1 and CDR2 are KGHDR and SFDVKD. V was pared by 3 bases and J by 3 bases, with 10 bases of the junction left unmatched. The DNA for the CDR3 is TGTGCCACCAGTGATCACGGACAGGGGCGTACAGAAGAGACCCAGTACTTC. This gives the protein CATSDHGQGRTEETQYF.

In its sample, this clone was seen many times. The J gene is TRBJ1-2, the V gene TRBV6-5, with TRBD1 identical over 11 bases. Trimming removed 2 bases from V and 5 bases from J; junction bases left unmatched: 7. The germline V gene has CDR1 MNHEY and CDR2 SVGAGI. This CDR3 is 16 amino acids long. CDR3 DNA sequence: TGTGCCAGCAGTTACAGGCGGACAGGGGGCGGGTATGGCTACACCTTC. The encoded protein is CASSYRRTGGGYGYTF.

This CDR3 reads CASSLSGGRTGELFF. For the CDR3, the DNA is TGTGCCAGCAGCCTTAGCGGGGGGCGTACCGGGGAGCTGTTTTTT. This chain connects TRBV11-2 to TRBJ2-2, with TRBD2 identical over 10 bases. V gave up 5 bases and J gave up 5 bases; unmatched junction bases: 5. Germline CDR1 and CDR2: SGHAT and FQNNGV. The CDR3 covers 15 residues.

In its sample, this clone was seen once. The chain uses TRBV6-2 or TRBV6-3 and TRBJ1-5; TRBD1 aligns across 7 bases. Germline V gene sequence: CDR1 MNHEY, CDR2 SVGEGT. The CDR3 covers 14 residues. Germline trimming cut 6 bases from V and 5 bases from J; bases unmatched to any gene: 7. CDR3 protein: CASSSGTDYQPQHF. The CDR3 nucleotides read TGTGCCAGCAGCTCCGGGACAGACTATCAGCCCCAGCATTTT.

This chain links TRBV7-8 with TRBJ1-2, with D possibly TRBD1 on 5 matching bases. This CDR3 contains 15 residues. With 3 bases removed from V and 1 base from J, the gap between germline ends came to 12 bases. CDR1 is SGHVS, CDR2 FQNEAQ, per germline. The CDR3: CASSFDSLVNYGYTF. CDR3 in DNA: TGTGCCAGCAGCTTTGACAGTCTAGTTAACTATGGCTACACCTTC. Together with reference TRBV7-8 and TRBJ1-2, the CDR3 gives the full variable domain: GAGVSQSPRYKVAKRGQDVALRCDPISGHVSLFWYQQALGQGPEFLTYFQNEAQLDKSGLPSDRFFAERPEGSVSTLKIQRTQQEDSAVYLCASSFDSLVNYGYTFGSGTRLTVV.

The gene calls are TRBV4-1 and TRBJ2-7; TRBD2 matches at 9 bases. The CDR3 totals 14 residues. The germline V gene encodes CDR1 MGHRA and CDR2 YSYEKL. Germline trimming cut 1 base from V and 3 bases from J; bases unmatched to any gene: 1. CDR3 sequence (DNA): TGCGCCAGCAGCCAAGGAGCGGGGGGCTACGAGCAGTACTTC. Protein: CASSQGAGGYEQYF.

The chain links TRBV6-5 to TRBJ2-7, with D possibly TRBD1 on 6 matching bases. Germline V gene sequence: CDR1 MNHEY, CDR2 SVGAGI. The CDR3 consists of 14 residues. The V end lost 7 bases, the J end lost 7 bases, and 20 bases lay between the germline ends. The CDR3 is CASKVRDTGSEQYV. CDR3 nucleotide sequence: TGTGCCAGCAAAGTCCGGGACACGGGGTCGGAGCAGTACGTC.